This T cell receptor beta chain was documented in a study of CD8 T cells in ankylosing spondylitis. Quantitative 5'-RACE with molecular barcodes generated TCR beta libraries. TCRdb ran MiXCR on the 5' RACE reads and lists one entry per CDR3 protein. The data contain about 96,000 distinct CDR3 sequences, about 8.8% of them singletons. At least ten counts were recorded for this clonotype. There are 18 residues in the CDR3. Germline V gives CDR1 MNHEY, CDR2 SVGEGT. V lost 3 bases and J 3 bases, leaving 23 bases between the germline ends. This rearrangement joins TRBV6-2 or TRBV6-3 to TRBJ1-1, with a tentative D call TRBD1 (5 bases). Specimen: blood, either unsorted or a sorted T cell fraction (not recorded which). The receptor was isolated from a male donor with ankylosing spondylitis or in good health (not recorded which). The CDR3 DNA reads TGTGCCAGCAGTTATCGGGGGAGCGTCTTTGGAGGGGACACTGAAGCTTTCTTT. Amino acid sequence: CASSYRGSVFGGDTEAFF.